This T cell receptor beta chain was profiled in a study of shared clonotypes between healthy human individuals. The unsorted PBMC sample used ten immunoSEQ deep assay plates. Clones were read by immunoSEQ multiplex PCR, and TCRdb kept only the in-frame ones, dropping some. The sample carries fewer than 600,000 clones, around 75% recorded once. CDR3 size: 18 residues. This clone appeared a few times. The rearrangement joins TRBV21-1 to TRBJ2-5; the table's D call, TRBD2, was not checked against the DNA. TRBV21-1 is a pseudogene. The sequence derives from a woman aged 40 to 50 in good health. Some clones in this sample may be carry-over from other donors' samples. The material sequenced was PBMCs. This CDR3 reads CASSKGRSTSGIGETQYF. The CDR3 region has the DNA TGTGCCAGCAGCAAGGGGAGATCAACTAGCGGGATAGGGGAGACCCAGTACTTC.